The 5 T cell receptor beta chains below all came from one sample that was sequenced in a study of shared clonotypes between healthy human individuals. Sequenced by immunoSEQ multiplex PCR; TCRdb stores in-frame clones only, minus some. Of around 200,000 clones in the sample, over 80% were seen once. The specimen was naive CD4+ T cells sorted from blood. The subset denotes: CD45RA+ positively selected. These receptors were collected from a young woman in good health.

The chain employs TRBV13 and TRBJ1-6, with D possibly being TRBD1 (5 bases). Germline loops: CDR1 PRHDT, CDR2 FYEKMQ (reference sequence). Trimming stripped 5 bases from V and 10 bases from J, with 18 bases between. The CDR3 spans 15 residues. The CDR3 nucleotides are TGTGCCAGCAGCCGTAAGACTGGGGGTCAATCACCCCTCCACTTT. Encoded protein: CASSRKTGGQSPLHF.

The J gene is TRBJ1-5, the V gene TRBV28; unclear D gene. The V gene lost 6 bases and the J gene lost 0 bases, with 12 bases spanning the gap. From germline, CDR1 is MDHEN and CDR2 SYDVKM. The CDR3 totals 15 residues. The DNA for the CDR3 is TGTGCCAGCAGGGCCGGTCGGAATAGCAATCAGCCCCAGCATTTT. It translates to CASRAGRNSNQPQHF.

The rearrangement joins TRBV5-6 to TRBJ2-5; D remains ambiguous. The end of the DNA fits TRBJ2-7 better, so the J call may be wrong. In germline, CDR1 is SGHDT, CDR2 YYEEEE. CDR3 length: 15 amino acids. The CDR3 is CASSPFSLSAHEQYF. In nucleotides, the CDR3 is TGTGCCAGCAGCCCCTTTTCACTATCAGCCCACGAGCAGTACTTC.

Here the CDR3 DNA reads TGTGCCATCGCAACCTACAATGAGCAGTTCTTC. Protein sequence: CAIATYNEQFF. This chain links TRBV2 with TRBJ2-1; D is uncertain. The CDR3 consists of 11 residues. The V gene's germline CDR1 is SNHLY and CDR2 FYNNEI. The V end was cut by 10 bases, the J end by 2 bases, with 6 bases between.

This chain joins TRBV28 and TRBJ1-1; D gene ambiguous. CDR1 is MDHEN, CDR2 SYDVKM, per germline. The CDR3 is 14 amino acids. V was cut by 3 bases and J by 1 base, with 9 bases left in between. CDR3 protein: CASSLLSENTEAFF. CDR3 coding DNA: TGTGCCAGCAGTTTGTTATCAGAGAACACTGAAGCTTTCTTT.